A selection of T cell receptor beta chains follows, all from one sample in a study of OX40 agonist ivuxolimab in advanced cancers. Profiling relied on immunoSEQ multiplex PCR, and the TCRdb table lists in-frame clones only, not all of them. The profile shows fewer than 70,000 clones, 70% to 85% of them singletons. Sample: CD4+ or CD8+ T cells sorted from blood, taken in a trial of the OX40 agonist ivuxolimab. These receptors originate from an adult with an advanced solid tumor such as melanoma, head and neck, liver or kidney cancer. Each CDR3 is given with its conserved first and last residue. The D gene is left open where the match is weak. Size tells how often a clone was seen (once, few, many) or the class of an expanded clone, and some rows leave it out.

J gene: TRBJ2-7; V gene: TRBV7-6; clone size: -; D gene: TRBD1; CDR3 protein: CASSRRAGGEQYF; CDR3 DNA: TGTGCCAGCAGTCGTAGAGCAGGGGGCGAGCAGTACTTC
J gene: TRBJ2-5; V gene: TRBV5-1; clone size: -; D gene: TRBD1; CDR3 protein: CASSGRDRETQYF; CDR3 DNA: TGCGCCAGCAGCGGACGGGACAGAGAGACCCAGTACTTC
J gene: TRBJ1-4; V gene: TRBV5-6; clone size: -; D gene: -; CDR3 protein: CASSYSGEKLFF; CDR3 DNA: TGTGCCAGCAGCTATTCCGGGGAAAAACTGTTTTTT
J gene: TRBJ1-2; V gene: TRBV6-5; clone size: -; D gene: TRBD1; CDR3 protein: CASRSGQGNYGYTF; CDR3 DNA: TGTGCCAGCAGGTCAGGACAGGGGAACTATGGCTACACCTTC
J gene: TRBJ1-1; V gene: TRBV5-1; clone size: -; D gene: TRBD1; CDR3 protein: CASSPGQGVNTEAFF; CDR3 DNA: TGCGCCAGCAGCCCGGGACAGGGAGTGAACACTGAAGCTTTCTTT
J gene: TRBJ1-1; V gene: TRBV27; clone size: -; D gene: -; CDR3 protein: CASSFGRGTEAFF; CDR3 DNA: TGTGCCAGCAGTTTCGGGAGGGGCACTGAAGCTTTCTTT
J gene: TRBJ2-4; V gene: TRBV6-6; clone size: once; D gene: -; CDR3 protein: CASSEKNIQYF; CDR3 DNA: TGTGCCAGCAGTGAGAAAAACATTCAGTACTTC
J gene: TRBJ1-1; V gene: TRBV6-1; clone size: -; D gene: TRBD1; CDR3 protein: CASSRDRGTEAFF; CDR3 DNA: TGTGCCAGCAGTCGGGACAGGGGCACTGAAGCTTTCTTT
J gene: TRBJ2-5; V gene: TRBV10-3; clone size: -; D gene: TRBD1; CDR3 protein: CASSTGIGTQYF; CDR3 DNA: TGTGCCAGCTCGACAGGGATTGGTACCCAGTACTTC
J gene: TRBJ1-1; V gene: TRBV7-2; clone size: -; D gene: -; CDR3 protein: CASSSWTDNTEAFF; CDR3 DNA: TGTGCCAGCAGCTCATGGACAGACAACACTGAAGCTTTCTTT
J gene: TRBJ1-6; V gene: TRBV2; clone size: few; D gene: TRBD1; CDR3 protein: CASRDRVGSPLHF; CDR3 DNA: TGTGCCAGCAGGGACAGGGTTGGGTCACCCCTCCACTTT
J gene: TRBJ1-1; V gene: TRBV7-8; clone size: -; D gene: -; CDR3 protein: CASSRGRNTEAFF; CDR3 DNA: TGTGCCAGCAGCCGAGGGAGGAACACTGAAGCTTTCTTT
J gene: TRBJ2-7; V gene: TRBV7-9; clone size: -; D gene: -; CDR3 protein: CASSLTGLGDEQYF; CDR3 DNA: TGTGCCAGCAGCTTAACGGGGTTGGGCGACGAGCAGTACTTC
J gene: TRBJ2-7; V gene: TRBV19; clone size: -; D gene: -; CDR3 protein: CASSQGRQRATGQYF; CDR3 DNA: TGTGCCAGTAGTCAAGGGAGACAGCGCGCTACGGGGCAGTACTTC
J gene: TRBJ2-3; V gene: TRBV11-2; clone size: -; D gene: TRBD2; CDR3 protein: CASSLPTSGGAADTQYF; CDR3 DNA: TGTGCCAGCAGCCTACCGACTAGCGGGGGGGCGGCGGATACGCAGTATTTT
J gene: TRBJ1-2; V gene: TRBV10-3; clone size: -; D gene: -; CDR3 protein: CAITKGPTAIYGYTF; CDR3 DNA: TGTGCCATCACAAAGGGGCCCACGGCGATCTATGGCTACACCTTC
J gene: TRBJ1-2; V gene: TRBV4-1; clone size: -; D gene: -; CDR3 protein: CASSQGAGLYGYTF; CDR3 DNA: TGCGCCAGCAGCCAAGGAGCAGGGCTCTATGGCTACACCTTC
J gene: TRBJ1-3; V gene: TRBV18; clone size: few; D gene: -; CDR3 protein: CASSSDSISGNTIYF; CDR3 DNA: TGTGCCAGCTCATCGGACAGTATCTCTGGAAACACCATATATTTT
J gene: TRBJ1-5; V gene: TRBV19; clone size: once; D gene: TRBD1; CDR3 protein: CASKVGTVYSNQPQHF; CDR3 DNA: TGTGCCAGTAAAGTCGGGACAGTTTATAGCAATCAGCCCCAGCATTTT
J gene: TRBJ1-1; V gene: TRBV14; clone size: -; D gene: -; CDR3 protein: CASSQVIGVGTEAFF; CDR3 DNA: TGTGCCAGCAGCCAAGTTATAGGGGTAGGCACTGAAGCTTTCTTT
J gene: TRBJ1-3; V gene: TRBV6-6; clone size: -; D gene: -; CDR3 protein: CASSYSSNSGNTIYF; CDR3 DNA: TGTGCCAGCAGTTACTCTTCGAACTCTGGAAACACCATATATTTT
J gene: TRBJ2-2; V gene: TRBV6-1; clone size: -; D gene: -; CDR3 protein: CASIEANTGELFF; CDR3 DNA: TGTGCCAGCATAGAAGCGAACACCGGGGAGCTGTTTTTT
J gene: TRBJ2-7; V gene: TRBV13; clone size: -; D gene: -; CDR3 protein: CASSWTGTNYEQYF; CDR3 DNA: TGTGCCAGCAGCTGGACCGGGACAAACTACGAGCAGTACTTC
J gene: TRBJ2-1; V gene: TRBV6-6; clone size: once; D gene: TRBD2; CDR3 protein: CASRGRASGAREQFF; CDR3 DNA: TGTGCCAGCAGGGGGCGGGCTAGCGGTGCCCGTGAGCAGTTCTTC
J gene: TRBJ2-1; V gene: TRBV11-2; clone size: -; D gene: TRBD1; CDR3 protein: CASSHFRDRRFF; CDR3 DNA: TGTGCCAGCAGCCACTTCCGGGACAGACGGTTCTTC
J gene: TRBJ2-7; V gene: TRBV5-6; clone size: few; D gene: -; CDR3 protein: CASSLVRSEQYF; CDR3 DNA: TGTGCCAGCAGCTTGGTCAGGAGCGAGCAGTACTTC
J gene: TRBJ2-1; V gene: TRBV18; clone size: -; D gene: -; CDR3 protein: CASSPPGTSYNEQFF; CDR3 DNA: TGTGCCAGCTCACCACCGGGGACCTCCTACAATGAGCAGTTCTTC
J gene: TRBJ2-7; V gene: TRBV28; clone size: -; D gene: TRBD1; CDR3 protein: CASKETRQGATEQYF; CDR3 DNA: TGTGCCAGCAAGGAAACCAGACAGGGGGCTACCGAGCAGTACTTC
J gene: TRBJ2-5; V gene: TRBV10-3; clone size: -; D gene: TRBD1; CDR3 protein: CAIKGTGGRQETQYF; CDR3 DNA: TGTGCCATCAAAGGGACAGGGGGCCGCCAAGAGACCCAGTACTTC
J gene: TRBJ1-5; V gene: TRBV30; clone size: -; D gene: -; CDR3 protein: CAWSPQGSSYQPQHF; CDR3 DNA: TGTGCCTGGAGTCCACAGGGATCGAGCTATCAGCCCCAGCATTTT
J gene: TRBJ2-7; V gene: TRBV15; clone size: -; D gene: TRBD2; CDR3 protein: CATSRVGGVSSGASYEQYF; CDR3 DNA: TGTGCCACCAGCAGAGTCGGTGGGGTTTCTAGCGGGGCCTCCTACGAGCAGTACTTC